This TCR beta chain was captured by sequencing in a study of blood T cells in healthy people across ages. Trimming cost V 4 bases and J 2 bases, with 13 bases left between them. Germline-derived CDR1 and CDR2 are MNHEY and SMNVEV (reference sequence). CDR3 length equals 15 residues. The sample holds a few counts of this clonotype. Next came a second PCR, run for about 7 to 12 cycles, which used a sample-barcoded 5' primer along with a J-beta primer mix. TCRdb recomputed calls from the 5' RACE reads with MiXCR, one row per CDR3 protein. The sample consists of some 640,000 distinct CDR3 sequences, around 49% of them appearing once.

The source material was blood. The source is a woman aged 60-75 years in good health. The rearrangement links TRBV27 to TRBJ2-3, with D maybe TRBD1 (5 bases). DNA for the CDR3: TGTGCCAGCAGTTGGTGGGGCTCCGTCACAGATACGCAGTATTTT. Encoded protein: CASSWWGSVTDTQYF.